Below are 16 T cell receptor beta chains sequenced from a single sample in a study of OX40 agonist ivuxolimab in advanced cancers. The data were produced by immunoSEQ multiplex PCR, yet TCRdb's version contains in-frame clones alone and is incomplete. The sample lists approximately 13,000 clones; around two thirds were seen once. Sequenced material: CD4+ or CD8+ T cells sorted from blood, taken in a trial of the OX40 agonist ivuxolimab. The receptors come from an adult with an advanced solid tumor such as melanoma, head and neck, liver or kidney cancer.

V is TRBV13 and J is TRBJ1-3, with D possibly TRBD1 on 6 matching bases. CDR3 length: 14 amino acids. V lost 4 bases, J lost 5 bases, and 12 bases lay in between. Germline loops: CDR1 PRHDT, CDR2 FYEKMQ (reference sequence). The CDR3, as DNA: TGTGCCAGCAGCTCCCTAGGGGGGAGAAACACCATATATTTT. Translated, it gives CASSSLGGRNTIYF.

This chain uses TRBV19 with TRBJ2-1; D not certain. CDR1 LNHDA and CDR2 SQIVND come from the germline V gene (reference sequence). The V end was cut by 5 bases, the J end by 2 bases, with 10 bases between. CDR3 length: 14 residues. This CDR3 reads CASSLTAPYNEQFF. The CDR3 nucleotides read TGTGCCAGTAGTTTGACTGCCCCCTACAATGAGCAGTTCTTC.

The V gene is TRBV6-1, the J gene TRBJ1-2; D unresolved. This CDR3 has 12 residues. V was trimmed by 5 bases and J by 4 bases, leaving 8 bases between them. Germline loops: CDR1 MNHNS, CDR2 SASEGT. The CDR3 loop reads CASSSTGYGYTF. The CDR3 DNA is TGTGCCAGCAGTTCTACTGGCTATGGCTACACCTTC.

This clone was counted only a few times. The V call is TRBV19, the J call TRBJ2-7; D may be TRBD2 (6 bases). With 3 bases removed from V and 6 bases from J, the gap between germline ends came to 12 bases. The CDR3 sequence is 13 residues long. CDR1 and CDR2 (germline): LNHDA, SQIVND (reference sequence). The CDR3 sequence is CASSILPGGEQYF. CDR3 DNA: TGTGCCAGTAGTATCCTCCCCGGGGGCGAGCAGTACTTC. The full variable domain, in which reference TRBV19 and TRBJ2-7 provide the parts outside the CDR3, is DGGITQSPKYLFRKEGQNVTLSCEQNLNHDAMYWYRQDPGQGLRLIYYSQIVNDFQKGDIAEGYSVSREKKESFPLTVTSAQKNPTAFYLCASSILPGGEQYFGPGTRLTVT.

This clone was seen only once. This CDR3 reads CASSEGAWYEQYF. CDR3 DNA sequence: TGTGCCAGCAGTGAGGGGGCCTGGTACGAGCAGTACTTC. The V gene is TRBV6-1, the J gene TRBJ2-7; the D gene is possibly TRBD1 (6 bases). There are 13 residues in the CDR3. Germline-derived CDR1 and CDR2 are MNHNS and SASEGT. The germline V and J ends were trimmed by 3 bases and 4 bases, with 10 bases remaining between them.

This clone was seen many times. The genes are TRBV15 and TRBJ1-2; 7 bases match TRBD1. V lost 1 base, J lost 4 bases, and 3 bases stayed unmatched. CDR3 length: 14 amino acids. Germline-derived CDR1 and CDR2 are LNHNV and YYDKDF (reference sequence). The CDR3 bases are TGTGCCACCAGCAGAGGACAGGGACCCTATGGCTACACCTTC. It translates to CATSRGQGPYGYTF. Drawing the rest from reference TRBV15 and TRBJ1-2, the complete variable domain is DAMVIQNPRYQVTQFGKPVTLSCSQTLNHNVMYWYQQKSSQAPKLLFHYYDKDFNNEADTPDNFQSRRPNTSFCFLDIRSPGLGDTAMYLCATSRGQGPYGYTFGSGTRLTVV.

The V and J genes are TRBV4-1 and TRBJ2-3, with D maybe TRBD2 (5 bases). Germline lookup yields CDR1 MGHRA and CDR2 YSYEKL. Trimming removed 5 bases from V and 5 bases from J, with 14 bases in between. The CDR3 totals 14 residues. The DNA of the CDR3 is TGCGCCAGCAGCAACGGACCGGCGGGAGATACGCAGTATTTT. Protein: CASSNGPAGDTQYF.

The V and J genes are TRBV14 and TRBJ2-7; 7 nucleotides agree with TRBD1. The CDR3 has 16 residues. V trimming: 4 bases; J trimming: 5 bases; junction bases outside the gene matches: 14. Germline CDR1 SGHDN, CDR2 FVKESK. CDR3 sequence reads: CASSLMGTQGMDEQYF. The CDR3 DNA reads TGTGCCAGCAGCCTGATGGGAACACAGGGGATGGACGAGCAGTACTTC.

The chain is built from TRBV15 and TRBJ2-7, with 8 bases matching TRBD2. V lost 4 bases, J lost 1 base, and 12 bases stayed unmatched. There are 17 residues in the CDR3. Germline CDR1 and CDR2: LNHNV and YYDKDF (reference sequence). DNA of the CDR3: TGTGCCACCAGCACCCATAGACCCAGCGGGAGTTCCTACGAGCAGTACTTC. This sequence encodes CATSTHRPSGSSYEQYF.

The rearrangement links TRBV5-5 to TRBJ1-4, with D possibly being TRBD1 (5 bases). Germline values: CDR1 SGHKS, CDR2 YYEKEE (reference sequence). The CDR3 is made up of 13 amino acids. The V end was cut by 4 bases, the J end by 10 bases, with 14 bases between. CDR3 loop: CASSDLTDGKLFF. The CDR3 coding sequence is TGTGCCAGCAGCGACCTGACAGATGGAAAACTGTTTTTT.

The chain employs TRBV7-6 and TRBJ2-1; no reliable D call. The CDR3 is 12 amino acids. V was shortened by 2 bases and J by 9 bases, with 8 bases between the two germline ends. Germline loops: CDR1 SGHVS, CDR2 FNYEAQ. The CDR3 reads CASSLIGREQFF. As DNA, the CDR3 is TGTGCCAGCAGCTTAATCGGCCGTGAGCAGTTCTTC. The full variable domain, completed using reference TRBV7-6 and TRBJ2-1, is GAGVSQSPRYKVTKRGQDVALRCDPISGHVSLYWYRQALGQGPEFLTYFNYEAQQDKSGLPNDRFSAERPEGSISTLTIQRTEQRDSAMYRCASSLIGREQFFGPGTRLTVL.

This clone was observed a few times. The V call is TRBV27, the J call TRBJ1-1; D uncertain. This CDR3 is 13 amino acids long. Germline V CDR1 and CDR2: MNHEY, SMNVEV (reference sequence). V was cut by 6 bases and J by 3 bases, with 11 bases left in between. Here the CDR3 DNA reads TGTGCCAGCAGGCCTCCGGGTTACACTGAAGCTTTCTTT. Translated: CASRPPGYTEAFF.

The rearrangement uses TRBV2 and TRBJ1-2; D is possibly TRBD1 (5 bases). The CDR3 length is 14 residues. CDR1 is SNHLY, CDR2 FYNNEI, per germline. Trimming shortened V by 6 bases and J by 3 bases, and 14 bases separated the two germline ends. DNA for the CDR3: TGTGCCAGCAGCCCCCGGGGCCAATACTATGGCTACACCTTC. Amino acid sequence: CASSPRGQYYGYTF.

The chain employs TRBV9 and TRBJ2-2, with a tentative D call TRBD2 (6 bases). Germline assignment: CDR1 SGDLS and CDR2 YYNGEE. Trimming stripped 2 bases from V and 6 bases from J, with 8 bases between. The CDR3 has 13 residues. The DNA for the CDR3 is TGTGCCAGCAGCGTGGGGGGAGCCGGGGAGCTGTTTTTT. Its translation is CASSVGGAGELFF. The full variable domain, with the rest looked up from reference TRBV9 and TRBJ2-2, is DSGVTQTPKHLITATGQRVTLRCSPRSGDLSVYWYQQSLDQGLQFLIQYYNGEERAKGNILERFSAQQFPDLHSELNLSSLELGDSALYFCASSVGGAGELFFGEGSRLTVL.

This clone turned up a few times. This chain joins TRBV27 and TRBJ2-7, with D perhaps assigned TRBD1 or TRBD2 (5 bases each). The germline gives CDR1 MNHEY, CDR2 SMNVEV (reference sequence). The CDR3 loop spans 14 amino acids. The germline V and J ends were trimmed by 0 bases and 5 bases, with 11 bases remaining between them. The CDR3 coding sequence is TGTGCCAGCAGTTTATCGAGGGGAGAGAACGAGCAGTACTTC. This gives the protein CASSLSRGENEQYF.

The rearrangement links TRBV10-1 to TRBJ1-5; D is possibly TRBD1 (5 bases). This CDR3 has 13 amino acids. Deletions cut 11 bases from V and 2 bases from J, with 13 bases between. CDR1 WNHNN and CDR2 SYGVQD come from the germline V gene (reference sequence). In DNA, the CDR3 is TGCGCCCCGGTGGGGGATCGCAATCAGCCCCAGCATTTT. Its translation: CAPVGDRNQPQHF.